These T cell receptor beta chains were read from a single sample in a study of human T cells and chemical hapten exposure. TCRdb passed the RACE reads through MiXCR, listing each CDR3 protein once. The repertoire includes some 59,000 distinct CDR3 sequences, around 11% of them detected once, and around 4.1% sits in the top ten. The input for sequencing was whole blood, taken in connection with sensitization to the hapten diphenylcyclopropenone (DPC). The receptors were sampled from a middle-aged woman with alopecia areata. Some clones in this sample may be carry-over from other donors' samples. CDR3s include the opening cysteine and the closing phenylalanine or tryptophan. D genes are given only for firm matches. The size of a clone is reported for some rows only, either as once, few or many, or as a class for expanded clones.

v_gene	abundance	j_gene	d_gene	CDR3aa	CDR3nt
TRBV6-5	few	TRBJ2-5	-	CASSPAGPQYQETQYF	TGTGCCAGCAGTCCCGCCGGACCCCAATACCAAGAGACCCAGTACTTC
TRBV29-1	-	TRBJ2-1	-	CSVDSTGLGNEQFF	TGCAGCGTCGACTCGACAGGCCTGGGGAATGAGCAGTTCTTC
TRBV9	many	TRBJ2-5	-	CASSFGGGRETQYF	TGTGCCAGCAGTTTTGGGGGAGGAAGAGAGACCCAGTACTTC
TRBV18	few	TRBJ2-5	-	CASSPDNGQETQYF	TGTGCCAGCTCACCGGATAACGGCCAAGAGACCCAGTACTTC
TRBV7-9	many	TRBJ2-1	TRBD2	CASSPGTSGNYPQFF	TGTGCCAGCAGCCCAGGGACTAGCGGGAACTACCCGCAGTTCTTC
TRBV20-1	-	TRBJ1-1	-	CSAYPAPPEAFF	TGCAGTGCTTATCCTGCCCCCCCTGAAGCTTTCTTT
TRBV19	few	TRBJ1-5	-	CASSTQGWGQPQHF	TGTGCCAGTAGTACCCAGGGATGGGGTCAGCCCCAGCATTTT
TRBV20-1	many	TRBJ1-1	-	CSAITPVNPEAFF	TGCAGTGCAATAACACCAGTGAATCCTGAAGCTTTCTTT
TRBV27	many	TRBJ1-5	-	CASSTPKDRIYSNQPQHF	TGTGCCAGCAGTACCCCAAAGGACAGAATCTATAGCAATCAGCCCCAGCATTTT
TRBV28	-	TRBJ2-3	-	CASYPQGISTDTQYF	TGTGCCAGCTACCCTCAGGGTATAAGCACAGATACGCAGTATTTT
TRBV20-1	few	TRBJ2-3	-	CSAIPGSKEGGTQYF	TGCAGTGCCATCCCGGGAAGTAAGGAAGGAGGCACGCAGTATTTT
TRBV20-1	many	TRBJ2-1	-	CSARDYRRYNEQFF	TGCAGTGCTAGAGATTATAGACGGTACAATGAGCAGTTCTTC
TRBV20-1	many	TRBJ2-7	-	CSATSGGEQYF	TGCAGTGCCACTAGTGGGGGAGAGCAGTACTTC
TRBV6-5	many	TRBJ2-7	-	CASSLDAGTNEQYF	TGTGCCAGCAGTTTAGATGCCGGGACAAACGAGCAGTACTTC
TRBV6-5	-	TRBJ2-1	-	CASREVRFREQFF	TGTGCCAGCAGGGAAGTTCGCTTTCGGGAGCAGTTCTTC
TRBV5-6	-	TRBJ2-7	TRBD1	CASSLVGDRGYEQYF	TGTGCCAGCAGCCTTGTTGGGGACAGGGGATACGAGCAGTACTTC
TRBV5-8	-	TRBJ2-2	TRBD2	CGSSRTSGYTGELFF	TGTGGCAGCAGCCGAACTAGCGGGTACACCGGGGAGCTGTTTTTT
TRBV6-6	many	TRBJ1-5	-	CASLPETNNQPQHF	TGTGCCAGCCTCCCTGAAACGAACAATCAGCCCCAGCATTTT
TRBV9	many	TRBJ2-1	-	CASSLLPSYNEQFF	TGTGCCAGCAGCCTATTACCCTCCTACAATGAGCAGTTCTTC
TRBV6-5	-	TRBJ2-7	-	CASSYLRGYEQYF	TGTGCCAGCAGTTACCTCCGCGGGTACGAGCAGTACTTC
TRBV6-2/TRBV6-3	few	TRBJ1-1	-	CASSYGRGSTEAFF	TGTGCCAGCAGTTACGGTAGGGGAAGCACTGAAGCTTTCTTT
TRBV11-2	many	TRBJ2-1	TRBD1	CASSPSGTGRRIEQFF	TGTGCCAGCAGCCCATCGGGGACAGGGCGGCGAATCGAGCAGTTCTTC
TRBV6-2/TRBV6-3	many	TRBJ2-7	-	CASTKERTYEQYF	TGTGCCAGCACCAAGGAGCGGACCTACGAGCAGTACTTC
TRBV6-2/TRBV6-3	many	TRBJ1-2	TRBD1	CASSLRTGASGGYTF	TGTGCCAGCAGTCTCCGGACAGGGGCGTCTGGTGGCTACACCTTC
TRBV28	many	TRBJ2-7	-	CASNGGLAAREQYF	TGTGCCAGCAATGGGGGGCTAGCCGCCCGGGAGCAGTACTTC
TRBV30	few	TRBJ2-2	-	CAWSVQATGELFF	TGTGCCTGGAGTGTACAGGCGACCGGGGAGCTGTTTTTT